The 27 T cell receptor beta chains below come from one sample, sequenced in a study of cytomegalovirus exposure and HLA in healthy donors. PCR employed 60 Vbeta and 13 Jbeta primers. TCRdb's copy holds only in-frame clones and misses some; the assay was immunoSEQ multiplex PCR. This table has under 110,000 clones, around 75% appearing once. The sequencing input was PBMCs. The receptors shown here come from a male donor in good health and CMV-seropositive.

This clone came up once. The rearrangement uses TRBV11-3 and TRBJ2-5; possible D gene TRBD2, 6 bases. The CDR3 length is 14 residues. Germline loops: CDR1 SGHNT, CDR2 YENEEA. The V and J ends lost 3 bases and 2 bases respectively, with 10 bases between them. The chain's CDR3 is CASSLGGYQETQYF. The CDR3 bases are TGTGCCAGCAGCTTGGGGGGTTATCAAGAGACCCAGTACTTC.

The chain employs TRBV11-2 and TRBJ2-7; 10 nucleotides match TRBD1. The germline V gene has CDR1 SGHAT and CDR2 FQNNGV. The CDR3 loop spans 14 amino acids. After removal of 5 bases from V and 5 bases from J, the junction contained 6 bases not matched to a gene. CDR3 nucleotides: TGTGCCAGCAGCGCAGACAGGGGGCTTCACGAGCAGTACTTC. Translated, it gives CASSADRGLHEQYF.

The table lists this clone with a count of one. The V and J genes are TRBV6-5 and TRBJ2-5; weak D call: TRBD2 (8 bases). The CDR3 contains 13 residues. Germline V gives CDR1 MNHEY, CDR2 SVGAGI. Between the trimmed V and J ends, which lost 6 bases and 5 bases, there was a span of 13 bases. In nucleotides, the CDR3 is TGTGCCAGCAGGGCGGGGGGACAGGAGACCCAGTACTTC. This translates into CASRAGGQETQYF.

Only a few counts were recorded for this clone. This chain connects TRBV5-1 to TRBJ2-5; 7 bases line up with TRBD1. The J call may be incorrect, as the DNA end agrees better with TRBJ2-7. Germline V lookup: CDR1 SGHRS, CDR2 YFSETQ. The CDR3 has 14 residues. This CDR3 reads CASSSIDRAGEQYF. In nucleotides, the CDR3 is TGCGCCAGCAGTTCGATAGACAGGGCGGGCGAGCAGTACTTC.

The genes are TRBV29-1 and TRBJ2-5; tentative D call: TRBD2 (6 bases). The CDR3 is 13 residues long. Germline assignment: CDR1 SQVTM and CDR2 ANQGSEA. V lost 5 bases, J lost 4 bases, and 14 bases lay in between. The CDR3 loop reads CSVRGRMGETQYF. The DNA for the CDR3 is TGCAGCGTTCGGGGGAGAATGGGAGAGACCCAGTACTTC.

This clone has a single count. The CDR3 region is CASSEFTRGGTIGELFF. CDR3 sequence (DNA): TGTGCCAGCAGTGAATTTACTCGCGGCGGGACTATCGGGGAGCTGTTTTTT. The rearrangement uses TRBV25-1 and TRBJ2-2; 7 nucleotides line up with TRBD2. The CDR3 loop spans 17 amino acids. CDR1 MGHDK and CDR2 SYGVNS come from the germline V gene. V gave up 1 base and J gave up 7 bases; unmatched junction bases: 12.

V is TRBV5-4 and J is TRBJ2-4; 8 nucleotides agree with TRBD1. V was pared by 0 bases and J by 1 base, with 3 bases of the junction left unmatched. Germline CDR1 reads SGHNT; CDR2 reads YYREEE (reference sequence). The CDR3 length is 16 residues. This CDR3 is CASSLGTGMAKNIQYF. The CDR3 coding sequence is TGTGCCAGCAGCTTGGGGACAGGGATGGCCAAAAACATTCAGTACTTC.

This clone was counted only a few times. The chain uses TRBV7-9 and TRBJ2-7; 9 positions agree with TRBD1. V shed 6 bases and J 3 bases; nucleotides not matched to a gene: 6. The V gene's germline CDR1 is SEHNR and CDR2 FQNEAQ (reference sequence). The CDR3 contains 14 residues. The DNA for the CDR3 is TGTGCCAGCAGTTCACAGGGGGCGTTCTACGAGCAGTACTTC. Its protein is CASSSQGAFYEQYF. Supplemented by reference TRBV7-9 and TRBJ2-7, the full variable domain reads DTGVSQNPRHKITKRGQNVTFRCDPISEHNRLYWYRQTLGQGPEFLTYFQNEAQLEKSRLLSDRFSAERPKGSFSTLEIQRTEQGDSAMYLCASSSQGAFYEQYFGPGTRLTVT.

V and J are TRBV4-3 and TRBJ2-5, with 9 bases identical to TRBD2. The CDR3 runs 16 residues. V shed 0 bases and J 5 bases; nucleotides not matched to a gene: 7. The V gene's germline CDR1 is LGHNA and CDR2 YSLEER. The CDR3 DNA reads TGCGCCAGCAGCCAAGAAGCGCTAGCGGGGCGGGAGACCCAGTACTTC. It codes for CASSQEALAGRETQYF.

The rearrangement uses TRBV28 and TRBJ1-1; D is unresolved. This CDR3 comprises 12 residues. The germline CDR1 and CDR2 sequences are MDHEN and SYDVKM. Deletions cut 10 bases from V and 4 bases from J, with 13 bases between. CDR3 coding DNA: TGTGCCATCCCCTGGCGAGGCACTGAAGCTTTCTTT. This sequence encodes CAIPWRGTEAFF.

The CDR3 coding sequence is TGTGCCAGCAGCGCACAACCGAACACTGAAGCTTTCTTT. Residues: CASSAQPNTEAFF. V is TRBV11-2 and J is TRBJ1-1; no clear D gene. The V gene's germline CDR1 is SGHAT and CDR2 FQNNGV. Trimming stripped 5 bases from V and 1 base from J, with 8 bases between. The CDR3 is 13 residues long.

The CDR3 DNA sequence: TGCGCCAGCAGCTGGGGTCGAGACAGGGGAGGTACCGGGGAGCTGTTTTTT. This sequence encodes CASSWGRDRGGTGELFF. The gene calls are TRBV5-1 and TRBJ2-2, with 8 bases matching TRBD1. The germline V gene has CDR1 SGHRS and CDR2 YFSETQ. After removal of 3 bases from V and 5 bases from J, the junction contained 12 bases not matched to a gene. CDR3 size: 17 residues.

Ten or more counts support this clone. The CDR3 region is CASSFTGWSEAFF. The CDR3 DNA is TGTGCCAGCAGCTTCACAGGGTGGAGTGAAGCTTTCTTT. This chain joins TRBV27 and TRBJ1-1; a weak D match, TRBD1 (6 bases). Germline lookup yields CDR1 MNHEY and CDR2 SMNVEV (reference sequence). This CDR3 has 13 residues. V was trimmed by 6 bases and J by 7 bases, leaving 15 bases between them.

The chain uses TRBV4-3 and TRBJ1-4; perhaps TRBD1 as D (6 bases). V lost 4 bases and J lost 8, with 20 bases in between. This CDR3 has 16 residues. In germline, CDR1 is LGHNA, CDR2 YSLEER. CDR3 protein: CASSPLNRVRGEKLFF. CDR3 nucleotide sequence: TGCGCCAGCAGCCCGCTGAACAGGGTTCGCGGGGAAAAACTGTTTTTT.

The chain couples TRBV7-2 to TRBJ1-4; D unresolved. V was cut by 1 base and J by 0 bases, with 9 bases left in between. Germline values: CDR1 SGHTA, CDR2 FQGNSA. This CDR3 is 16 amino acids long. CDR3 sequence reads: CASSLGGYATNEKLFF. The CDR3, as DNA: TGTGCCAGCAGCTTAGGAGGGTACGCAACTAATGAAAAACTGTTTTTT.

This chain connects TRBV14 to TRBJ2-7; 11 nucleotides line up with TRBD2. This CDR3 spans 15 amino acids. With 4 bases clipped from V and 3 bases from J, the junction kept 5 bases outside the gene matches. Germline loops: CDR1 SGHDN, CDR2 FVKESK. Here the CDR3 DNA reads TGTGCCAGCAGCCCCAAACTAGCGGGAGACTACGAGCAGTACTTC. Amino acids: CASSPKLAGDYEQYF.

In its sample, this clone was seen once. The gene calls are TRBV7-8 and TRBJ1-3, with D possibly TRBD1 on 6 matching bases. V was shortened by 5 bases and J by 2 bases, with 16 bases between the two germline ends. This CDR3 comprises 16 residues. The germline CDR1 and CDR2 sequences are SGHVS and FQNEAQ. CDR3 amino acids: CASSAGQPRTGNTIYF. In DNA form, the CDR3 reads TGTGCCAGCAGCGCCGGACAGCCTAGAACTGGAAACACCATATATTTT.

This clone has only a few counts. V usage is TRBV6-1 and J usage is TRBJ2-1; 11 bases align to TRBD2. Germline CDR1 is MNHNS and CDR2 is SASEGT. This CDR3 is 14 amino acids long. After removal of 7 bases from V and 9 bases from J, the junction contained 8 bases not matched to a gene. This chain's CDR3 is CASTLAGGLAEQFF. CDR3 sequence (DNA): TGTGCCAGCACCTTAGCGGGGGGGCTTGCTGAGCAGTTCTTC.

This clone was counted only a few times. V and J are TRBV27 and TRBJ2-5, with TRBD2 matching over 8 bases. The CDR3 is 16 residues long. Looked up from germline, CDR1 is MNHEY and CDR2 is SMNVEV (reference sequence). The trim removed 4 bases at V and 2 bases at J, leaving 9 bases unmatched. This chain's CDR3 is CASSSPTSGKQETQYF. CDR3 coding DNA: TGTGCCAGCAGTTCCCCCACTAGCGGTAAACAAGAGACCCAGTACTTC.

This rearrangement joins TRBV6-6 to TRBJ2-5, with TRBD2 as a possible D gene (6 bases). The CDR3 sequence is 16 residues long. V was cut by 5 bases and J by 5 bases, with 21 bases left in between. Germline CDR1 MNHNY, CDR2 SVGAGI (reference sequence). DNA for the CDR3: TGTGCCAGCAGTAAAACCCCCGAATTACGGGGGGAGACCCAGTACTTC. This codes for CASSKTPELRGETQYF.

This clone was found a few times. This chain connects TRBV5-1 to TRBJ1-1; 7 nucleotides agree with TRBD1. Germline assignment: CDR1 SGHRS and CDR2 YFSETQ. The CDR3 extends over 13 amino acids. Trimming removed 5 bases from V and 4 bases from J; junction bases left unmatched: 5. CDR3 in amino acids: CASSLTGFTEAFF. Here the CDR3 DNA reads TGCGCCAGCAGTCTGACAGGGTTCACTGAAGCTTTCTTT.

Concerning this clone: At one boundary the junction diverges from the germline segment, which might be a read error. V usage is TRBV29-1 and J usage is TRBJ1-2; 8 bases are a match to TRBD1. The length of the CDR3 is 20 residues. The germline V gene has CDR1 SQVTM and CDR2 ANQGSEA. The CDR3 reads CSVEDLPGDGQGALGYGYPF. The CDR3 DNA follows: TGCAGCGTTGAAGATCTCCCGGGTGACGGACAGGGAGCCCTCGGCTATGGCTACCCCTTC.

The chain combines TRBV6-5 with TRBJ2-3, with D unclear. Germline V CDR1 and CDR2: MNHEY, SVGAGI. The CDR3 is made up of 13 amino acids. The V and J ends lost 4 bases and 2 bases respectively, with 7 bases between them. Here the CDR3 DNA reads TGTGCCAGCAGTTTCAGATTCACAGATACGCAGTATTTT. This codes for CASSFRFTDTQYF.

This clone showed up just a few times. This rearrangement joins TRBV6-5 to TRBJ2-1; 8 nucleotides align to TRBD2. Germline loops: CDR1 MNHEY, CDR2 SVGAGI. The CDR3 length is 14 residues. Germline trimming cut 6 bases from V and 8 bases from J; bases unmatched to any gene: 9. The CDR3 nucleotides read TGTGCCAGCAGAACCGGGAGGGTCGGGGATGAGCAGTTCTTC. As protein: CASRTGRVGDEQFF.

This chain joins TRBV29-1 and TRBJ2-5; maybe TRBD1 (5 bases). Germline assignment: CDR1 SQVTM and CDR2 ANQGSEA. The CDR3 length is 12 residues. Trimming stripped 4 bases from V and 5 bases from J, with 11 bases between. CDR3 in DNA: TGCAGCGTTGTCAGGGAAGGGGAGACCCAGTACTTC. It yields the protein CSVVREGETQYF.

This chain uses TRBV11-2 with TRBJ1-1; a possible D gene is TRBD1 (5 bases). V was clipped by 5 bases and J by 5 bases, with 15 bases between them. This CDR3 is built from 14 residues. CDR1 and CDR2 from the germline V gene are SGHAT and FQNNGV. CDR3 sequence reads: CASSPRGGGTEAFF. The DNA for the CDR3 is TGTGCCAGCAGCCCGCGGGGGGGAGGTACTGAAGCTTTCTTT.

The genes are TRBV4-2 and TRBJ1-6, with D unclear. This CDR3 is built from 20 residues. Germline V gene data show CDR1 as LGHNA and CDR2 as YNFKEQ. The V end was cut by 1 base, the J end by 0 bases, with 19 bases between. In DNA form, the CDR3 reads TGTGCCAGCAGCCAAGGATTAAGCCTCGAAATCGTCTCCTATAATTCACCCCTCCACTTT. Protein product: CASSQGLSLEIVSYNSPLHF.